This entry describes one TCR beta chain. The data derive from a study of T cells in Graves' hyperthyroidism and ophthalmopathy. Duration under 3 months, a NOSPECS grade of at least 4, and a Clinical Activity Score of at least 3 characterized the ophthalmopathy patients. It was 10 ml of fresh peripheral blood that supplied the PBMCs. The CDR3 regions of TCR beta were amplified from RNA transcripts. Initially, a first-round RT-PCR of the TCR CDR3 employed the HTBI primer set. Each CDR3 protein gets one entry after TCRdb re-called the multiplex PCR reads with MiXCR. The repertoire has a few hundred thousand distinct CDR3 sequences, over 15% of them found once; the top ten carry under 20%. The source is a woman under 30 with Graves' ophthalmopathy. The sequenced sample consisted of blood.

The CDR3 bases are TGTGCCAGCAGTTACGAGGGGACCGCTTCCTATGGCTACACCTTC. It yields the protein CASSYEGTASYGYTF. The chain uses TRBV6-2 or TRBV6-3 and TRBJ1-2; perhaps TRBD1 as D (5 bases). V lost 2 bases and J 4 bases, leaving 14 bases between the germline ends. Per the germline V gene, CDR1 is MNHEY and CDR2 is SVGEGT. CDR3 length: 15 amino acids.